A single sample is the source of the 6 T cell receptor beta chains below, sequenced in a study of T cell clonality in common variable immunodeficiency. Study results and caveats: In common variable immunodeficiency, TCR beta chains reportedly carried fewer deletions and N-nucleotide insertions.

Profiled with immunoSEQ multiplex PCR; TCRdb holds only in-frame clones, not every one. This sample has about 21,000 clones, each found more than once. The antigens for these receptors are not known. The sequencing input was peripheral blood mononuclear cells. The receptors stem from a human donor with common variable immunodeficiency.

This clone was observed many times. The read halts 3 residues ahead of the CDR3 end, with the missing end drawn from the germline J gene. The chain joins TRBV5-4 to TRBJ2-7; 7 bases agree with TRBD1. Germline V CDR1 and CDR2: SGHNT, YYREEE (reference sequence). The CDR3 runs to 15 residues. Trimming took 4 bases from V and 2 from J; bases not matched to a gene: 9. The CDR3 protein is CASSEGAAATYEQYF. CDR3 DNA, as far as it was read: TGTGCCAGCAGCGAGGGGGCGGCAGCCACCTACGAG.

This clone was found many times. This CDR3 is CASSPWGGHQNSPLHF. The covered CDR3 bases are TGTGCCAGCTCACCATGGGGGGGACACCAAAATTCACCC. The V and J genes are TRBV18 and TRBJ1-6; possibly TRBD1 for D (6 bases). The CDR3 is cut off 3 residues early in the read; its end comes from the germline J gene. V gave up 2 bases and J gave up 7 bases, with 15 bases separating them. The CDR3 length is 16 residues. Germline V gives CDR1 KGHSH, CDR2 LQKENI.

This clone was counted many times. The observed sequence ends 3 residues before the CDR3 terminus, with the missing tail filled in from the germline J gene. The chain links TRBV4-1 to TRBJ2-7; a possible D gene is TRBD1 (6 bases). The CDR3 spans 15 residues. V lost 3 bases to trimming and J lost 5 bases, with 17 bases between them. Germline lookup yields CDR1 MGHRA and CDR2 YSYEKL. Here the CDR3 reads CASSQPSGQYNEQYF. The CDR3 DNA, read in part, is TGCGCCAGCAGCCAGCCGTCGGGACAATACAACGAG.

Many counts were recorded for this clone. The read falls 3 residues short of the CDR3 end, and the missing part is taken from the germline J gene. The chain employs TRBV7-8 and TRBJ2-7, with D uncertain. V dropped 5 bases and J dropped 5 bases, with 22 bases sitting between them. From germline, CDR1 is SGHVS and CDR2 FQNEAQ. This CDR3 has 16 residues. The sequenced CDR3 bases are TGTGCCAGCAGCCCCACTCCCGACAATCTTGTCCACGAG. Translated: CASSPTPDNLVHE. The whole CDR3 sequence is CASSPTPDNLVHEQYF.

This clone was recorded at least ten times. Read coverage stops 3 residues before the CDR3 terminus; the germline J gene supplies the remainder. V gene TRBV10-3 combines with J gene TRBJ2-7; a weak D match, TRBD1 (6 bases). The V and J ends lost 2 bases and 0 bases respectively, with 11 bases between them. CDR1 is ENHRY, CDR2 SYGVKD, per germline. This CDR3 spans 15 amino acids. CDR3 DNA, as far as it was read: TGTGCCATCAGTGAGAACAGGGCTAGCTCCTACGAG. This translates into CAISENRASSYE. The full CDR3 protein is CAISENRASSYEQYF.

This clone was observed many times. Sequencing ends 3 residues short of the CDR3 end; the germline J gene provides the rest. The J gene is TRBJ2-7, the V gene TRBV6-1, with D unresolved. Trimming took 6 bases from V and 2 from J, leaving 14 bases between them. The germline gives CDR1 MNHNS, CDR2 SASEGT. This CDR3 contains 14 residues. The CDR3 reads CASSESWRTYEQYF. The DNA read from the CDR3 is TGTGCCAGCAGCGAATCCTGGCGGACCTACGAG.